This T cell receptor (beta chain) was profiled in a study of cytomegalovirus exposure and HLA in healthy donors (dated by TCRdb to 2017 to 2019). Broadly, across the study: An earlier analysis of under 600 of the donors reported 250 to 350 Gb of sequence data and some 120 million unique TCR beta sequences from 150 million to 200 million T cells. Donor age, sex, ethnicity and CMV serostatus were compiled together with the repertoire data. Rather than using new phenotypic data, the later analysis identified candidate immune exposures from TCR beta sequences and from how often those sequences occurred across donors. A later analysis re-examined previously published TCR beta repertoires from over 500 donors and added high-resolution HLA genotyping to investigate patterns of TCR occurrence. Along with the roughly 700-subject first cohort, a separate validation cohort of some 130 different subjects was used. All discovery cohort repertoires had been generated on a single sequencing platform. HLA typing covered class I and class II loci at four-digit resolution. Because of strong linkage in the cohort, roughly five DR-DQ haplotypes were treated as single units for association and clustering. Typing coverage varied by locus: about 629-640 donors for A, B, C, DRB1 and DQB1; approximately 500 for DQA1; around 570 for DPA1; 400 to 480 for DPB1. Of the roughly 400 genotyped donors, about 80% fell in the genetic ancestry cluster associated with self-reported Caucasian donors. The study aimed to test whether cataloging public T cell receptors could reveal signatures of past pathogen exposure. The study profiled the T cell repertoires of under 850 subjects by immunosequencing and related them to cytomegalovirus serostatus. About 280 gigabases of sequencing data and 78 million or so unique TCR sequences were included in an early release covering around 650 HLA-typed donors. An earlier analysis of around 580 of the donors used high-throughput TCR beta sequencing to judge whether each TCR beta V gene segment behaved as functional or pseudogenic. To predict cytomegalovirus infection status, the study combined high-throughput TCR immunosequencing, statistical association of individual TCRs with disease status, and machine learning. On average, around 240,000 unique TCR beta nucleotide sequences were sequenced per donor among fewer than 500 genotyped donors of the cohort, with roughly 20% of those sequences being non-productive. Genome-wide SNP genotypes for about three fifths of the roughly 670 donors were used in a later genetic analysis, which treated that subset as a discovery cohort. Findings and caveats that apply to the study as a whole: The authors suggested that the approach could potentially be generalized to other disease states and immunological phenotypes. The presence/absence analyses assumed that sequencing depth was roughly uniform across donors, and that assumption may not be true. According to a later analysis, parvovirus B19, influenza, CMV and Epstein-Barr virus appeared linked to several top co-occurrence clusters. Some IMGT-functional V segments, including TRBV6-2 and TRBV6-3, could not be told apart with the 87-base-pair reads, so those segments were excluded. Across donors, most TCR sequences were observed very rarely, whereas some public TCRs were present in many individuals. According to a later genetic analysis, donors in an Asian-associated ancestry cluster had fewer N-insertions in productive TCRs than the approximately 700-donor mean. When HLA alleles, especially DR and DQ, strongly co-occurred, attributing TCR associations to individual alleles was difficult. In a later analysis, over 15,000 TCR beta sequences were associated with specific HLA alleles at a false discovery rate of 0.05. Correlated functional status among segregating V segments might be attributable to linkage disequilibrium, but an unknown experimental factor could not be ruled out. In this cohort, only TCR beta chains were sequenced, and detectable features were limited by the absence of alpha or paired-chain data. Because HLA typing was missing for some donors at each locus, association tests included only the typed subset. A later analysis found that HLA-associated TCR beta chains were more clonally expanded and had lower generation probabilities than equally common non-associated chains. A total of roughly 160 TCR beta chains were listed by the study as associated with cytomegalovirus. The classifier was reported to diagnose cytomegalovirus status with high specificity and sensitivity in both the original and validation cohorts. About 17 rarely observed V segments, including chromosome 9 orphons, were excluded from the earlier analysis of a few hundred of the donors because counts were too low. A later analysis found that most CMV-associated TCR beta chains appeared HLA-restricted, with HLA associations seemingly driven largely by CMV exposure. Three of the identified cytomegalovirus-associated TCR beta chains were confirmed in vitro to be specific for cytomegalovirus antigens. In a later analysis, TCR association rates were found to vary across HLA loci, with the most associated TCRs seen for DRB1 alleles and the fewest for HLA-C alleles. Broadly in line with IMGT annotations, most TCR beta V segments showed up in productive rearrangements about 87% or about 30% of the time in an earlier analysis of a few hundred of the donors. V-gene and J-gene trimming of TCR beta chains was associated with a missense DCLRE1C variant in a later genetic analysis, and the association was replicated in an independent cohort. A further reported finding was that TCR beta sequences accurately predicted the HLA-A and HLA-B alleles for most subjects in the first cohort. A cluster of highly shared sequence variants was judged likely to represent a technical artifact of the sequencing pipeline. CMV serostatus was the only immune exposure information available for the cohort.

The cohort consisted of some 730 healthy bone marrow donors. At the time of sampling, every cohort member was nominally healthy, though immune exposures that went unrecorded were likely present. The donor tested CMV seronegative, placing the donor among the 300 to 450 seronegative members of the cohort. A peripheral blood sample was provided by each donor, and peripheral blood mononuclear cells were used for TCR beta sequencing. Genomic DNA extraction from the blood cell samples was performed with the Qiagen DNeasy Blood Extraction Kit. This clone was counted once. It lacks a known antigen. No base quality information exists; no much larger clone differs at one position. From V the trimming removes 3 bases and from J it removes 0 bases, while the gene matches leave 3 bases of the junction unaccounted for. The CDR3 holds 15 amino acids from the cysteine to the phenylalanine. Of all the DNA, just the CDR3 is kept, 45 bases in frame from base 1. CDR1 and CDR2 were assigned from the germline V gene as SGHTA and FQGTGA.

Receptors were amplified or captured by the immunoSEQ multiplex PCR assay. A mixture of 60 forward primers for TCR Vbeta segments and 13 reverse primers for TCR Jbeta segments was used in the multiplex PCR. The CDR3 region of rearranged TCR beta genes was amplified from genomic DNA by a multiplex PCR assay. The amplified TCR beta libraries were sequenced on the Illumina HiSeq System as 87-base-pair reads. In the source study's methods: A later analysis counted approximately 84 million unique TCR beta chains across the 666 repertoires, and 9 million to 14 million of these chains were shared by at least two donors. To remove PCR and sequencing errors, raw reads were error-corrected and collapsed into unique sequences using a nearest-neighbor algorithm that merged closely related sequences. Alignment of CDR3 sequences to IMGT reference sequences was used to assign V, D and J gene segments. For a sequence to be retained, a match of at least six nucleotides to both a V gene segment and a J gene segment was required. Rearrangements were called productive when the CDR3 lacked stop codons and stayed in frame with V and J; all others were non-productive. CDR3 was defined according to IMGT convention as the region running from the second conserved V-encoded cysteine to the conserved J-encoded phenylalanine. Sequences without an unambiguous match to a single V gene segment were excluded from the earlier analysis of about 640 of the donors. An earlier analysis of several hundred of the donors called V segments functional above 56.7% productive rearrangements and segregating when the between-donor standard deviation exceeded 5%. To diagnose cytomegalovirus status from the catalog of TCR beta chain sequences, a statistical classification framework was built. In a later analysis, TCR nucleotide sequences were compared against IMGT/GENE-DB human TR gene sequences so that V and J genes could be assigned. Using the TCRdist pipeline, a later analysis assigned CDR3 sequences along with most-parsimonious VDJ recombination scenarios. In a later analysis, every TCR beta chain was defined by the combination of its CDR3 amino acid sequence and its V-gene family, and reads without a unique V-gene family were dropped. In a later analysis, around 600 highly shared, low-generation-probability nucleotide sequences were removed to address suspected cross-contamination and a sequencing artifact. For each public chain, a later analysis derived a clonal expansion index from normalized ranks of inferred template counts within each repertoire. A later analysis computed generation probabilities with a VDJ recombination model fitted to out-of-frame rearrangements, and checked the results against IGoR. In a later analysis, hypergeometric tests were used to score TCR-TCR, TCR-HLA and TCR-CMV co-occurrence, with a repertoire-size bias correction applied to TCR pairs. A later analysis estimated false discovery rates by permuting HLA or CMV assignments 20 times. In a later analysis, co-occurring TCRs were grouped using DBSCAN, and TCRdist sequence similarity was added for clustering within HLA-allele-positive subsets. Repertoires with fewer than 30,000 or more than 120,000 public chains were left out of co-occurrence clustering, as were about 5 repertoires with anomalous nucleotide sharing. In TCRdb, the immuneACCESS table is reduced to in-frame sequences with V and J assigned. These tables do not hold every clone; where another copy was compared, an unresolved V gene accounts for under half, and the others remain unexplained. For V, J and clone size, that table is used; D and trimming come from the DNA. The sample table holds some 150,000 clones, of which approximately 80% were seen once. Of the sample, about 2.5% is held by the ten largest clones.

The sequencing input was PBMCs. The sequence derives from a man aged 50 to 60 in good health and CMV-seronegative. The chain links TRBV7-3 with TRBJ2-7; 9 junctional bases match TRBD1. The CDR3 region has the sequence CASSLGQGPSYEQYF. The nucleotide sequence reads TGTGCCAGCAGCTTGGGACAGGGCCCCTCCTACGAGCAGTACTTC.